This T cell receptor (beta chain) derives from a study of CD8+ T cells in alopecia areata. TCR sequencing used cDNA made by reverse transcription of extracted RNA. Measured with immunoSEQ multiplex PCR; TCRdb has only the in-frame clones, and not every one. Among around 14,000 clones, roughly 61% were seen once, and the ten largest hold around 3.9%. Germline lookup yields CDR1 MNHEY and CDR2 SMNVEV (reference sequence). CDR3 length equals 17 residues. The V segment lost 6 bases and the J segment 2 bases; nucleotides outside the gene matches: 11. Remarks on this clone: The antigen is not known.

Findings and caveats of the study: More clonal than normal scalp was lesional scalp, particularly alopecia totalis/universalis.

CD4+ cells from about 5 patients were sorted into CD25+CD127- cells. Peripheral blood and lesional scalp punch biopsies came from alopecia areata patients. Sequenced input: CD4+ Tregs sorted from blood. This rearrangement joins TRBV27 to TRBJ2-7, with TRBD1 identical over 12 bases. This clonotype originated in a human donor with alopecia areata. CDR3 region: CASSRTVGTGGPYEQYF. CDR3 bases: TGTGCCAGCAGCCGGACGGTCGGGACAGGGGGCCCCTACGAGCAGTACTTC.